This T cell receptor beta chain came from a study of shared clonotypes between healthy human individuals. The study, taken as a whole, reports: Several donors had 5% to 6.5% of their naive CD4 clonotypes in common. Only blood was sampled, and tissue TCR repertoires likely differ from blood ones.

Execution of the assay was at deep level. The genomic DNA of each subset was split evenly across several immunoSEQ plates. Data came from immunoSEQ multiplex PCR; TCRdb stores just in-frame clones and leaves some out. In the table there are some 1.5 million clones, around 97% of which are singletons. With regard to this clone: Its antigen is not known.

The TCR was taken from a man aged 25-45 years in good health. The sequenced sample was naive CD4+ T cells sorted from blood. Subset reported: CD45RA+ positively selected.

The CDR3 DNA is TGTGCCAGCAGCTGGACAGGGTGGGGAGATACGCAGTATTTT. Amino acids: CASSWTGWGDTQYF. The V and J genes are TRBV7-2 and TRBJ2-3, with 8 bases matching TRBD1. This CDR3 has 14 amino acids. The junction had 5 bases not matched to a gene; V was cut back by 4 bases and J by 5 bases. Germline V gene lookup returns CDR1 SGHTA and CDR2 FQGNSA.